The TCR beta chain under discussion was sequenced for a study of Ad26.COV2.S vaccination and SARS-CoV-2 variants. Across the study: Ad26.COV2.S, an intramuscular injection, was given once or twice 56 days apart.

Generated by immunoSEQ multiplex PCR, the TCRdb table keeps only in-frame clones and is missing some. Altogether 200,000 to 250,000 clones are present, over 75% being singletons, with the ten largest covering around 11%. Germline V gene data show CDR1 as LNHDA and CDR2 as SQIVND (reference sequence). The CDR3 runs 15 residues. V lost 5 bases, J lost 0 bases, and 11 bases lay in between. This clone was counted once. Treatment: 19 received Ad26.COV2.S at low or high dose, single or two shots; several received placebo; per-sample allocation not given. Samples analyzed were those drawn on day 63 after the first vaccine or placebo injection.

This chain uses TRBV19 with TRBJ1-5; D unresolved. Sequenced here: peripheral blood, sampled in a trial of Ad26.COV2.S vaccine versus placebo. This clonotype originated in a person aged 18-60 years who received the Ad26.COV2.S COVID-19 vaccine or a placebo. CDR3 in amino acids: CASSDGLGSNQPQHF. CDR3 bases: TGTGCCAGTAGTGACGGTTTAGGTAGCAATCAGCCCCAGCATTTT.